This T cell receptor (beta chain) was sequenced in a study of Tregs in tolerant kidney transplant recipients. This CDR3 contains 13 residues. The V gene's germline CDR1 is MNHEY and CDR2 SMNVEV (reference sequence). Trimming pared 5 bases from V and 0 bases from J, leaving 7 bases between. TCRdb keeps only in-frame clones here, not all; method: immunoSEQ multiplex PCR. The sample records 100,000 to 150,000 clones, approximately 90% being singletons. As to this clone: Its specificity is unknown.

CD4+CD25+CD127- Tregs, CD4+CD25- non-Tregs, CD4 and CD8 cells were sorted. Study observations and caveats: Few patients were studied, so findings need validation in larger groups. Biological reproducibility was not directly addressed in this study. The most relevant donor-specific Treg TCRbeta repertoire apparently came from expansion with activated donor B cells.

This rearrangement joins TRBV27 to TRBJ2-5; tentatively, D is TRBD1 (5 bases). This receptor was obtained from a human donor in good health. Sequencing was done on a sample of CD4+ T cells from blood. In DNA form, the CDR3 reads TGTGCCAGCAGTCCAGGGAACCAAGAGACCCAGTACTTC. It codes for CASSPGNQETQYF.